These T cell receptor beta chains were read from a single sample in a study of cytomegalovirus exposure and HLA in healthy donors. TCRdb's copy holds only in-frame clones and misses some; the assay was immunoSEQ multiplex PCR. The sample has approximately 200,000 clones; around 88% are singletons. Sequenced material: PBMCs. Receptors were obtained from a woman under 30 in good health and CMV-seronegative. Both conserved end residues are part of each CDR3. Each record gives: V gene, D gene, clone size, J gene, CDR3 DNA, CDR3 protein. D genes are given only for firm matches. Size is stated for part of the rows, as once, few or many counts, or as a class when the clone is expanded.

v_call: TRBV14; d_call: TRBD2; clone_size: .; j_call: TRBJ2-1; cdr3_nt: TGTGCCAGCAGGGCGACTAGCGGCTCCTACAATGAGCAGTTCTTC; cdr3_aa: CASRATSGSYNEQFF
v_call: TRBV28; d_call: .; clone_size: .; j_call: TRBJ1-4; cdr3_nt: TGTGCCAGCAGTTCAAACACACCGGGTGGCGCTGAAAAACTGTTTTTT; cdr3_aa: CASSSNTPGGAEKLFF
v_call: TRBV5-5; d_call: TRBD2; clone_size: .; j_call: TRBJ2-7; cdr3_nt: TGTGCCAGCAGCTTGCCTGGCGGGAGCGGCGAGCAGTACTTC; cdr3_aa: CASSLPGGSGEQYF
v_call: TRBV19; d_call: .; clone_size: once; j_call: TRBJ2-1; cdr3_nt: TGTGCCAGTAGCGCAGTCCCCTCCAGTGAGCAGTTCTTC; cdr3_aa: CASSAVPSSEQFF
v_call: TRBV19; d_call: .; clone_size: .; j_call: TRBJ1-1; cdr3_nt: TGTGCCAGTAGTATCCCGACAGGCAAAGCTTTCTTT; cdr3_aa: CASSIPTGKAFF
v_call: TRBV19; d_call: TRBD2; clone_size: .; j_call: TRBJ2-7; cdr3_nt: TGTGCCAGTAGCCAGAGACTAGCGGGAGTCTACGAGCAGTACTTC; cdr3_aa: CASSQRLAGVYEQYF
v_call: TRBV28; d_call: TRBD2; clone_size: .; j_call: TRBJ2-5; cdr3_nt: TGTGCCAGCAGCCACACGCCGGGACTAGCGGGACAAGAGACCCAGTACTTC; cdr3_aa: CASSHTPGLAGQETQYF
v_call: TRBV12-1; d_call: .; clone_size: .; j_call: TRBJ2-1; cdr3_nt: TGTGCCAGCAGCTTTGCACGACTAGCGGGAGGGCCGAGTTCCTACAATGAGCAGTTCTTC; cdr3_aa: CASSFARLAGGPSSYNEQFF
v_call: TRBV29-1; d_call: TRBD2; clone_size: .; j_call: TRBJ2-7; cdr3_nt: TGCAGCGTGACCGGGACTAAGTTTTACGAGCAGTACTTC; cdr3_aa: CSVTGTKFYEQYF
v_call: TRBV5-6; d_call: TRBD1; clone_size: .; j_call: TRBJ2-3; cdr3_nt: TGTGCCAGCAGCTTGCTAATCCAGGGGGCGTGGGATACGCAGTATTTT; cdr3_aa: CASSLLIQGAWDTQYF
v_call: TRBV19; d_call: .; clone_size: .; j_call: TRBJ1-1; cdr3_nt: TGTGCCAGTAGTATCGGGGGTATGAACACTGAAGCTTTCTTT; cdr3_aa: CASSIGGMNTEAFF
v_call: TRBV4-1; d_call: .; clone_size: .; j_call: TRBJ2-1; cdr3_nt: TGCGCCAGCAGCCAGGGCAAGGGGCCAGTCGATGAGCAGTTCTTC; cdr3_aa: CASSQGKGPVDEQFF
v_call: TRBV19; d_call: TRBD1; clone_size: .; j_call: TRBJ2-2; cdr3_nt: TGTGCCAGTAGTCTAGGACAGGGGGCAGTAGGGGAGCTGTTTTTT; cdr3_aa: CASSLGQGAVGELFF
v_call: TRBV7-8; d_call: .; clone_size: .; j_call: TRBJ2-2; cdr3_nt: TGTGCCAGCAGCTTATCCCTAAACGGGGAGCTGTTTTTT; cdr3_aa: CASSLSLNGELFF
v_call: TRBV12-2; d_call: .; clone_size: .; j_call: TRBJ2-7; cdr3_nt: TGTGCAAGTCGCTTAGGAGTGTCGGGTCCCCTCACCGGCTACGAGCAGTACTTC; cdr3_aa: CASRLGVSGPLTGYEQYF
v_call: TRBV6-5; d_call: TRBD2; clone_size: .; j_call: TRBJ2-7; cdr3_nt: TGTGCCAGCAGTTACTCCAGCGGGGCGTACGAGCAGTACTTC; cdr3_aa: CASSYSSGAYEQYF
v_call: TRBV29-1; d_call: .; clone_size: .; j_call: TRBJ2-3; cdr3_nt: TGCAGCGTGGGGGACTCCAACACAGATACGCAGTATTTT; cdr3_aa: CSVGDSNTDTQYF
v_call: TRBV6-5; d_call: .; clone_size: .; j_call: TRBJ1-1; cdr3_nt: TGTGCCAGCAGTCCGAGACAGGTTCAGGACACTGAAGCTTTCTTT; cdr3_aa: CASSPRQVQDTEAFF
v_call: TRBV7-2; d_call: TRBD1; clone_size: once; j_call: TRBJ1-2; cdr3_nt: TGTGCCAGCAGCCCCCTTGCGGGACAGGGGGCGCATGCCTATGGCTACACCTTC; cdr3_aa: CASSPLAGQGAHAYGYTF
v_call: TRBV15; d_call: TRBD1; clone_size: .; j_call: TRBJ1-5; cdr3_nt: TGTGCCACCAGCAGAGCCAGGGGGAACAATCAGCCCCAGCATTTT; cdr3_aa: CATSRARGNNQPQHF
v_call: TRBV5-6; d_call: TRBD1; clone_size: .; j_call: TRBJ2-7; cdr3_nt: TGTGCCAGCAGCCTGGGACAGATCTCCTACGAGCAGTACTTC; cdr3_aa: CASSLGQISYEQYF
v_call: TRBV6-4; d_call: .; clone_size: .; j_call: TRBJ2-1; cdr3_nt: TGTGCCAGCAGCACAGACATCCACAATGAGCAGTTCTTC; cdr3_aa: CASSTDIHNEQFF
v_call: TRBV7-9; d_call: TRBD2; clone_size: .; j_call: TRBJ2-1; cdr3_nt: TGTGCCAGCAGCCTAGCGGGGCCGAACAATGAGCAGTTCTTC; cdr3_aa: CASSLAGPNNEQFF
v_call: TRBV2; d_call: .; clone_size: .; j_call: TRBJ2-7; cdr3_nt: TGTGCCAGCAGCCAAGACTTGAATATCTACGAGCAGTACTTC; cdr3_aa: CASSQDLNIYEQYF
v_call: TRBV18; d_call: TRBD1; clone_size: few; j_call: TRBJ2-7; cdr3_nt: TGTGCCAGCTCACAGCAACAGGGGGGTAACGAGCAGTACTTC; cdr3_aa: CASSQQQGGNEQYF
v_call: TRBV21-1; d_call: .; clone_size: .; j_call: TRBJ1-1; cdr3_nt: TGTGCCAGCAGCAACAGCGGGGGAGAAGCTTTCTTT; cdr3_aa: CASSNSGGEAFF
v_call: TRBV30; d_call: .; clone_size: .; j_call: TRBJ1-1; cdr3_nt: TGTGCCTGGAGATTGGGCCGAAGAACTGAAGCTTTCTTT; cdr3_aa: CAWRLGRRTEAFF
v_call: TRBV11-3; d_call: .; clone_size: .; j_call: TRBJ2-4; cdr3_nt: TGTGCCAGCAGCTCACAGCCGGGATCCCCCGTAGCCAAAAACATTCAGTACTTC; cdr3_aa: CASSSQPGSPVAKNIQYF
v_call: TRBV27; d_call: .; clone_size: .; j_call: TRBJ2-3; cdr3_nt: TGTGCCAGCAGCCCTCGACTGGCGGGTCCAGATACGCAGTATTTT; cdr3_aa: CASSPRLAGPDTQYF
v_call: TRBV11-2; d_call: TRBD2; clone_size: .; j_call: TRBJ2-2; cdr3_nt: TGTGCCAGCAGCTTACTAGCGGGAAACACCGGGGAGCTGTTTTTT; cdr3_aa: CASSLLAGNTGELFF
v_call: TRBV7-2; d_call: .; clone_size: once; j_call: TRBJ2-1; cdr3_nt: TGTGCCAGCAGCTTAGTTTCAGGGGATGAGCAGTTCTTC; cdr3_aa: CASSLVSGDEQFF
v_call: TRBV28; d_call: .; clone_size: .; j_call: TRBJ2-2; cdr3_nt: TGTGCCAGCAGTTTGCAGGGCCACACCGGGGAGCTGTTTTTT; cdr3_aa: CASSLQGHTGELFF
v_call: TRBV7-2; d_call: .; clone_size: .; j_call: TRBJ2-7; cdr3_nt: TGTGCCAGCAGCTTTACGGGACTTAACTACGAGCAGTACTTC; cdr3_aa: CASSFTGLNYEQYF
v_call: TRBV30; d_call: TRBD2; clone_size: .; j_call: TRBJ2-7; cdr3_nt: TGTGCCTGGGAGATAGCGGGAGGTCACGAGCAGTACTTC; cdr3_aa: CAWEIAGGHEQYF
v_call: TRBV7-2; d_call: TRBD2; clone_size: .; j_call: TRBJ2-4; cdr3_nt: TGTGCCAGCAGCCAAGAAGGGACTAGCGGGAGTTCTGCCAAAAACATTCAGTACTTC; cdr3_aa: CASSQEGTSGSSAKNIQYF
v_call: TRBV28; d_call: TRBD2; clone_size: .; j_call: TRBJ2-7; cdr3_nt: TGTGCCTCGGTCTTAGCGGGAGAGAAGGTGTACGAGCAGTACTTC; cdr3_aa: CASVLAGEKVYEQYF
v_call: TRBV20-1; d_call: .; clone_size: once; j_call: TRBJ2-3; cdr3_nt: TGCAGTGCTGCCCAACTTATCTCTCCCAATTTT; cdr3_aa: CSAAQLISPNF
v_call: TRBV27; d_call: .; clone_size: once; j_call: TRBJ2-4; cdr3_nt: TGTGCCAGCAGTCCCCCAGCGCACCTAGCCAAAAACATTCAGTACTTC; cdr3_aa: CASSPPAHLAKNIQYF
v_call: TRBV29-1; d_call: .; clone_size: .; j_call: TRBJ2-5; cdr3_nt: TGCAGCGTTGTAGGTAGGGGGAGTCAAGAGACCCAGTACTTC; cdr3_aa: CSVVGRGSQETQYF
v_call: TRBV28; d_call: TRBD2; clone_size: .; j_call: TRBJ2-7; cdr3_nt: TGTGCCAGCAGTCTAAGCGGGAGGGATTTGAACGAGCAGTACTTC; cdr3_aa: CASSLSGRDLNEQYF
v_call: TRBV7-6; d_call: TRBD2; clone_size: .; j_call: TRBJ2-7; cdr3_nt: TGTGCCAGCAGCTACAATAGCGGGAGACCGAACGAGCAGTACTTC; cdr3_aa: CASSYNSGRPNEQYF
v_call: TRBV6-1; d_call: TRBD1; clone_size: .; j_call: TRBJ1-5; cdr3_nt: TGTGCCAGCAGAAGAACAGGGGGCGGCCAGCCCCAGCATTTT; cdr3_aa: CASRRTGGGQPQHF
v_call: TRBV6-5; d_call: .; clone_size: .; j_call: TRBJ1-4; cdr3_nt: TGTGCCAGCAGTTCCCACAGGCTTCTAGGGGAAAAACTGTTTTTT; cdr3_aa: CASSSHRLLGEKLFF
v_call: TRBV2; d_call: .; clone_size: .; j_call: TRBJ2-2; cdr3_nt: TGTGCCAGCAGACTCCCGGGTCGGGGGGCGCGGCCCGGGGAGCTGTTTTTT; cdr3_aa: CASRLPGRGARPGELFF
v_call: TRBV29-1; d_call: TRBD1; clone_size: .; j_call: TRBJ1-2; cdr3_nt: TGCAGCGTTGAATCTTCTTCCGGGACAGCTAACTATGGCTACACCTTC; cdr3_aa: CSVESSSGTANYGYTF
v_call: TRBV28; d_call: .; clone_size: once; j_call: TRBJ2-1; cdr3_nt: TGTGCCAGCACCTCCCAACTAGAAGAGCAGTTCTTC; cdr3_aa: CASTSQLEEQFF
v_call: TRBV4-2; d_call: .; clone_size: .; j_call: TRBJ2-7; cdr3_nt: TGTGCCAGCAGCCAATCCGGGTCCCCAACCTACGAGCAGTACTTC; cdr3_aa: CASSQSGSPTYEQYF
v_call: TRBV5-4; d_call: .; clone_size: medium-sized; j_call: TRBJ2-1; cdr3_nt: TGTGCCAGCAGCTCGGGCTTCGGAGGGAGGTCCTACAATGAGCAGTTCTTC; cdr3_aa: CASSSGFGGRSYNEQFF
v_call: TRBV2; d_call: .; clone_size: .; j_call: TRBJ1-2; cdr3_nt: TGTGCCAGCGTATCGGACAGTCAATTCAACTATGGCTACACCTTC; cdr3_aa: CASVSDSQFNYGYTF
v_call: TRBV9; d_call: TRBD2; clone_size: .; j_call: TRBJ2-1; cdr3_nt: TGTGCCAGCAACTCTCTAGCGGCCCCGAACAATGAGCAGTTCTTC; cdr3_aa: CASNSLAAPNNEQFF
v_call: TRBV6-5; d_call: .; clone_size: .; j_call: TRBJ1-2; cdr3_nt: TGTGCCAGCAGCCGTGGAGGATCCTATGGCTACACCTTC; cdr3_aa: CASSRGGSYGYTF
v_call: TRBV11-2; d_call: TRBD2; clone_size: once; j_call: TRBJ2-1; cdr3_nt: TGTGCCAGCAGCTCGGGACTAGCGGGAGCGGCCTACAATGAGCAGTTCTTC; cdr3_aa: CASSSGLAGAAYNEQFF
v_call: TRBV5-4; d_call: .; clone_size: .; j_call: TRBJ2-5; cdr3_nt: TGTGCCAGCAGCTTGTATGCGGGACGGCAAGAGACCCAGTACTTC; cdr3_aa: CASSLYAGRQETQYF
v_call: TRBV10-2; d_call: .; clone_size: .; j_call: TRBJ2-1; cdr3_nt: TGCGCCAGCAGTGAACTAGGGTCCTACAATGAGCAGTTCTTC; cdr3_aa: CASSELGSYNEQFF
v_call: TRBV6-5; d_call: TRBD1; clone_size: .; j_call: TRBJ2-7; cdr3_nt: TGTGCCAGCAGTCTAACGACAGGGACCTACGAGCAGTACTTC; cdr3_aa: CASSLTTGTYEQYF
v_call: TRBV4-1; d_call: .; clone_size: .; j_call: TRBJ2-7; cdr3_nt: TGCGCCAGCAGCCAAAACCCGGGTAGCGGAACCTACGAGCAGTACTTC; cdr3_aa: CASSQNPGSGTYEQYF
v_call: TRBV5-1; d_call: TRBD2; clone_size: .; j_call: TRBJ2-3; cdr3_nt: TGCGCCAGCAGCTTCCGAGCGGGAGGCCGCCCAGATACGCAGTATTTT; cdr3_aa: CASSFRAGGRPDTQYF
v_call: TRBV4-2; d_call: TRBD2; clone_size: once; j_call: TRBJ2-7; cdr3_nt: TGTGCCAGCAGCCGTGCCTTAGCGGGTATCTCCTACGAGCAGTACTTC; cdr3_aa: CASSRALAGISYEQYF
v_call: TRBV29-1; d_call: TRBD2; clone_size: few; j_call: TRBJ2-1; cdr3_nt: TGCAGCGTTGAAGATCGACTAGCGGGCAGCTCCGATGAGCAGTTCTTC; cdr3_aa: CSVEDRLAGSSDEQFF